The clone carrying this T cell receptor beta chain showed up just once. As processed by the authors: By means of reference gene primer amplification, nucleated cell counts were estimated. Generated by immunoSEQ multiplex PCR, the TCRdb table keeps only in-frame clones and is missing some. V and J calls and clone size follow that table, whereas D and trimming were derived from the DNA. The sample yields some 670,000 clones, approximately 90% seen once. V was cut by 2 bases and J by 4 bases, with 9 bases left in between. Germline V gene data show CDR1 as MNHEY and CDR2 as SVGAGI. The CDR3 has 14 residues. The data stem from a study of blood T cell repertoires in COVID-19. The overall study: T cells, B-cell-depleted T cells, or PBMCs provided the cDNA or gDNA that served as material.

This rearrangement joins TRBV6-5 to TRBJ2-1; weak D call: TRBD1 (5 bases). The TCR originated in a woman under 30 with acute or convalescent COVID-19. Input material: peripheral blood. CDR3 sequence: CASSYGAFYNEQFF. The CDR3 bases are TGTGCCAGCAGTTACGGGGCATTTTACAATGAGCAGTTCTTC.